These T cell receptor beta chains were read from a single sample in a study of cytomegalovirus exposure and HLA in healthy donors. TCRdb's table, derived via immunoSEQ multiplex PCR, lists solely in-frame clones and lacks some. In total, the table holds 75,000 to 95,000 clones. Specimen: PBMCs. The receptors were gathered from a woman in her fifties or sixties in good health and CMV-seronegative. Both conserved end residues are part of each CDR3. D genes are given only for firm matches.

cdr3_aa | cdr3_nt | j_call | v_call | d_call
CASSLNGNTGELFF | TGTGCCAGCAGCTTAAACGGGAACACCGGGGAGCTGTTTTTT | TRBJ2-2 | TRBV7-2 | -
CASSVSGESTGELFF | TGTGCCAGCAGCGTATCTGGGGAGAGCACCGGGGAGCTGTTTTTT | TRBJ2-2 | TRBV9 | -
CASSPLTGSRNQPQHF | TGTGCCAGCTCACCACTGACAGGGTCCAGGAATCAGCCCCAGCATTTT | TRBJ1-5 | TRBV18 | TRBD1
CASSARAGVSEAFF | TGTGCCAGCAGTGCCAGGGCGGGAGTCTCTGAAGCTTTCTTT | TRBJ1-1 | TRBV6-6 | -
CASSLARDWAGELFF | TGCGCCAGCAGCTTGGCGAGGGATTGGGCCGGGGAGCTGTTTTTT | TRBJ2-2 | TRBV5-1 | -
CAWSVLGASEAFF | TGTGCCTGGAGTGTCCTGGGGGCTTCTGAAGCTTTCTTT | TRBJ1-1 | TRBV30 | -
CASSLAGTAGHGANVLTF | TGTGCCAGCAGCTTAGCCGGGACAGCGGGCCATGGGGCCAACGTCCTGACTTTC | TRBJ2-6 | TRBV7-9 | -
CASNLIAGGSYEQYF | TGTGCCAGCAACCTAATAGCGGGAGGCTCCTACGAGCAGTACTTC | TRBJ2-7 | TRBV28 | TRBD2
CASSSPGTGNNEQFF | TGTGCCAGCAGCTCCCCCGGGACAGGGAACAATGAGCAGTTCTTC | TRBJ2-1 | TRBV11-3 | TRBD1
CASSRPGQGWDGYTF | TGTGCCAGCAGCCGCCCGGGACAGGGATGGGATGGCTACACCTTC | TRBJ1-2 | TRBV21-1 | -
CASSHGLTPGEQFF | TGTGCCAGCAGCCACGGACTTACCCCGGGTGAGCAGTTCTTC | TRBJ2-1 | TRBV7-9 | -
CASSEEGGVNEQFF | TGTGCCAGCTCCGAGGAGGGAGGGGTGAATGAGCAGTTCTTC | TRBJ2-1 | TRBV18 | TRBD2
CAKSSGRGNEQFF | TGTGCCAAGTCTAGCGGCCGGGGGAATGAGCAGTTCTTC | TRBJ2-1 | TRBV21-1 | -
CASKQGMGEQYF | TGTGCCAGCAAACAGGGAATGGGAGAGCAGTACTTC | TRBJ2-7 | TRBV2 | -
CASSPRRASGNTIYF | TGTGCCAGCAGCCCCCGGAGAGCCTCTGGAAACACCATATATTTT | TRBJ1-3 | TRBV28 | -
CASREYAGGETQYF | TGTGCCAGCAGAGAGTACGCGGGAGGAGAGACCCAGTACTTC | TRBJ2-5 | TRBV28 | TRBD2
CASRTSGPRDEQFF | TGCGCCAGTCGGACTAGCGGTCCGAGAGATGAGCAGTTCTTC | TRBJ2-1 | TRBV5-1 | TRBD2
CASSESEGNTEAFF | TGCGCCAGCAGTGAGTCTGAGGGGAACACTGAAGCTTTCTTT | TRBJ1-1 | TRBV10-1 | -
CASSPKPGQESNYGYTF | TGTGCCAGCAGCCCTAAACCGGGACAGGAATCTAACTATGGCTACACCTTC | TRBJ1-2 | TRBV4-2 | TRBD1
CASSLRRVASGGGQETQYF | TGTGCCAGCAGCTTGAGGCGGGTGGCTAGCGGGGGGGGACAAGAGACCCAGTACTTC | TRBJ2-5 | TRBV13 | TRBD2
CASSFHLGDYEQYF | TGCGCCAGCAGCTTTCATCTGGGCGACTACGAGCAGTACTTC | TRBJ2-7 | TRBV7-8 | -
CASSQGGRSTSTNEKLFF | TGCGCCAGCAGCCAAGGGGGGAGGTCGACCTCAACTAATGAAAAACTGTTTTTT | TRBJ1-4 | TRBV4-1 | -
CASSPRLAGAYEQYF | TGTGCCAGCAGCCCAAGACTAGCGGGAGCCTACGAGCAGTACTTC | TRBJ2-7 | TRBV11-2 | TRBD2
CASSPRLGGTDTQYF | TGTGCCAGCAGTCCACGGCTAGGTGGCACAGATACGCAGTATTTT | TRBJ2-3 | TRBV13 | -
CASSLGAGGPRETQYF | TGTGCCAGCAGCTTGGGAGCGGGAGGGCCCAGGGAGACCCAGTACTTC | TRBJ2-5 | TRBV5-4 | TRBD2
CASSPGLAIIEQYF | TGTGCCAGCAGTCCGGGACTAGCAATTATCGAGCAGTACTTC | TRBJ2-7 | TRBV14 | TRBD2
CASSFVLGLAGGTNTGELFF | TGTGCCAGCAGTTTTGTCCTGGGACTAGCGGGAGGTACGAACACCGGGGAGCTGTTTTTT | TRBJ2-2 | TRBV28 | TRBD2
CASSQVLVAGDADTQYF | TGTGCCAGCAGCCAAGTGCTGGTCGCGGGAGACGCAGATACGCAGTATTTT | TRBJ2-3 | TRBV4-2 | TRBD2
CASNRDRAAGELFF | TGTGCCAGCAACCGGGACAGGGCGGCCGGGGAGCTGTTTTTT | TRBJ2-2 | TRBV2 | TRBD1
CASSPTALAAAYNEQFF | TGTGCCAGCAGCCCGACGGCACTAGCGGCAGCCTACAATGAGCAGTTCTTC | TRBJ2-1 | TRBV7-2 | TRBD2
CASSPRGGLGSSGANVLTF | TGCGCCAGCAGTCCCCGGGGGGGGTTGGGCAGCTCTGGGGCCAACGTCCTGACTTTC | TRBJ2-6 | TRBV5-1 | TRBD2
CASSLSVTSTKETQYF | TGTGCCAGCAGTTTATCCGTGACTAGCACTAAAGAGACCCAGTACTTC | TRBJ2-5 | TRBV28 | TRBD2
CASSSGIVNEQFF | TGTGCCAGCAGTAGCGGGATAGTCAATGAGCAGTTCTTC | TRBJ2-1 | TRBV2 | TRBD2
CASSTQGYEQYF | TGTGCCAGCAGTACCCAGGGGTACGAGCAGTACTTC | TRBJ2-7 | TRBV28 | -
CASSSSGETQYF | TGTGCCAGCAGTTCGTCGGGAGAGACCCAGTACTTC | TRBJ2-5 | TRBV27 | -
CASSATSGRVYEQYF | TGTGCCAGCAGTGCAACTAGCGGGAGAGTTTACGAGCAGTACTTC | TRBJ2-7 | TRBV6-5 | TRBD2
CASSPTRSRASDTQYF | TGTGCCAGCAGCCCGACTAGGTCTCGGGCGTCAGATACGCAGTATTTT | TRBJ2-3 | TRBV5-4 | -
CASSSGLAALQETQYF | TGCGCCAGCAGCTCGGGACTAGCGGCTTTACAAGAGACCCAGTACTTC | TRBJ2-5 | TRBV5-1 | TRBD2
CATRPGGFGYTF | TGTGCCACCCGGCCGGGGGGTTTTGGCTACACCTTC | TRBJ1-2 | TRBV6-5 | -
CASTTGGPEQFF | TGTGCCAGCACCACGGGAGGGCCCGAGCAGTTCTTC | TRBJ2-1 | TRBV28 | TRBD2
CASSTRLAGGYEQYF | TGTGCCAGCAGCACCCGACTAGCGGGAGGCTACGAGCAGTACTTC | TRBJ2-7 | TRBV7-8 | TRBD2